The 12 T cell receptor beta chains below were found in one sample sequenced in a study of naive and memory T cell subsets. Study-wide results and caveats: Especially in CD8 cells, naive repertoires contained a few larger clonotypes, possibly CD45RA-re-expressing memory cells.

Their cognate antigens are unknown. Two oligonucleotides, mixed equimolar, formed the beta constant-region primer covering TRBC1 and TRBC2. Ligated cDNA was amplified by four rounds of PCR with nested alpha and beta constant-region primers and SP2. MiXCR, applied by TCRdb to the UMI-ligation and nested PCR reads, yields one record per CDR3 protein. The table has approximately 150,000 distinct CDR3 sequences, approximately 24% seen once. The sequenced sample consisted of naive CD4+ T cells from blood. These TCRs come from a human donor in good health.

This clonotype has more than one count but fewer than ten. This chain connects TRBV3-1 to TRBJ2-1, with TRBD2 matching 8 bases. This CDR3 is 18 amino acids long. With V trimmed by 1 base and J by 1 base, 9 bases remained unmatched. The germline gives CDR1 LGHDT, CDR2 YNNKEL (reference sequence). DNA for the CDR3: TGTGCCAGCAGCCAAGGGGGGGCGGGAGGACGATCCTACAATGAGCAGTTCTTC. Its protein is CASSQGGAGGRSYNEQFF.

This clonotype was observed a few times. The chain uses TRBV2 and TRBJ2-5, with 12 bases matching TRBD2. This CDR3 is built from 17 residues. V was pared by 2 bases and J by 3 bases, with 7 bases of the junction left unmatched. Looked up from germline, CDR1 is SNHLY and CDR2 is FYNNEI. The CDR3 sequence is CASSETLAGGPKETQYF. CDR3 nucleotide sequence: TGTGCCAGCAGTGAAACCCTAGCGGGAGGGCCTAAAGAGACCCAGTACTTC.

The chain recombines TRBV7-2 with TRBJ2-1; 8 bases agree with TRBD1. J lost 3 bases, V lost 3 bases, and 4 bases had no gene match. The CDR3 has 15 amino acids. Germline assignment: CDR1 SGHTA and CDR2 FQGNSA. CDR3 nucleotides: TGTGCCAGCAGCTTTCAGGGACAGGTCTACAATGAGCAGTTCTTC. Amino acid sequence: CASSFQGQVYNEQFF.

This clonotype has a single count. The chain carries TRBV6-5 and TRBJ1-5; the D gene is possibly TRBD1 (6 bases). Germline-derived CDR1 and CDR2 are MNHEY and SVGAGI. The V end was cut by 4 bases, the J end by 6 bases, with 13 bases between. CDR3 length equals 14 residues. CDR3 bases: TGTGCCAGCAGTTCCGCCTTCAGGGGTCAGCCCCAGCATTTT. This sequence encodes CASSSAFRGQPQHF.

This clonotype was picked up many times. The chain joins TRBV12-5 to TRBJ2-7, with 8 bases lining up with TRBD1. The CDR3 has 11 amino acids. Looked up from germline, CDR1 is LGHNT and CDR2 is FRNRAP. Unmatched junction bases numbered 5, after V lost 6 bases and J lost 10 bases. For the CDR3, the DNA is TGTGCTAGTGGCTCCGACAGGGGACAGTACTTC. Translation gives CASGSDRGQYF.

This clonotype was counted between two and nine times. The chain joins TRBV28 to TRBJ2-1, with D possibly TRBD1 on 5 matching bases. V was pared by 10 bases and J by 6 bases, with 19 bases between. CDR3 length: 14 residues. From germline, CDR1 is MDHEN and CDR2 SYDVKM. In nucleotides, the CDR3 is TGTGCCATCTGTACCCAGGGATTTAGCAATGAGCAGTTCTTC. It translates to CAICTQGFSNEQFF.

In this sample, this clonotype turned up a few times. The CDR3 reads CASEVRGQGNIQYF. The CDR3 DNA sequence: TGTGCCAGCGAGGTTAGGGGGCAGGGAAACATTCAGTACTTC. The chain links TRBV12-3 or TRBV12-4 to TRBJ2-4; 7 nucleotides align to TRBD1. Trimming at V came to 8 bases and at J to 6 bases, leaving 10 bases not matched to a gene. The CDR3 contains 14 residues.

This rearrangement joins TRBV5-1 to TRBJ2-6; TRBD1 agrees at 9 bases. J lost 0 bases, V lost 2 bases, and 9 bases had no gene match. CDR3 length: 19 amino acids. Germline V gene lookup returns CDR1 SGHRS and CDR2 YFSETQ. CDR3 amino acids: CASSFWGDRATSGANVLTF. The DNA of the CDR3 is TGCGCCAGCAGCTTTTGGGGGGACAGGGCTACCTCTGGGGCCAACGTCCTGACTTTC.

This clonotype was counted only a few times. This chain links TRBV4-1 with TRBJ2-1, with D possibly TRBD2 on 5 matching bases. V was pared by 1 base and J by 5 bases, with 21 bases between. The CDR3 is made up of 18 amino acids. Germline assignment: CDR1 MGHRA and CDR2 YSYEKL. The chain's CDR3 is CASSQVVAPPTKDNEQFF. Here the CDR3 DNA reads TGCGCCAGCAGCCAAGTCGTCGCTCCGCCGACTAAAGACAATGAGCAGTTCTTC.

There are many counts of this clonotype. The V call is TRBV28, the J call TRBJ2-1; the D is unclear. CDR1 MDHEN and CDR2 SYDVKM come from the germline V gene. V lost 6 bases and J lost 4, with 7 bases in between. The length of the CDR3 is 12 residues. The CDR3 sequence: CASSLRYNEQFF. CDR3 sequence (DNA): TGTGCCAGCAGCCTACGGTACAATGAGCAGTTCTTC. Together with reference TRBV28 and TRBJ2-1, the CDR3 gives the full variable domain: DVKVTQSSRYLVKRTGEKVFLECVQDMDHENMFWYRQDPGLGLRLIYFSYDVKMKEKGDIPEGYSVSREKKERFSLILESASTNQTSMYLCASSLRYNEQFFGPGTRLTVL.

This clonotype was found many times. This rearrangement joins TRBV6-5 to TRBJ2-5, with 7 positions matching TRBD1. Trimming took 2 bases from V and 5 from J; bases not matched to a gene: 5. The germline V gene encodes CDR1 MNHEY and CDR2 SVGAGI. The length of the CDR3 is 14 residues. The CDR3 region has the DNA TGTGCCAGCAGTTACAACAGGGGAATGGAGACCCAGTACTTC. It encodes CASSYNRGMETQYF.

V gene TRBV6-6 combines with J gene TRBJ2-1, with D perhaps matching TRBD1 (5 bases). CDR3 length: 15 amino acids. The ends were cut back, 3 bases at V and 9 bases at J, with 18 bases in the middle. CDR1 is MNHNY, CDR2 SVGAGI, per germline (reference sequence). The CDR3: CASSYFSSRGSEQFF. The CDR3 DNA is TGTGCCAGCAGTTATTTTTCTTCTAGGGGCAGTGAGCAGTTCTTC.